This TCR beta chain was retrieved from a study of T cells after yellow fever vaccination. V was pared by 1 base and J by 4 bases, with 6 bases of the junction left unmatched. Germline-derived CDR1 and CDR2 are DFQATT and SNEGSKA (reference sequence). This CDR3 contains 14 residues. This clonotype was detected ten times or more. TCRdb ran MiXCR on the 5' RACE reads and lists one entry per CDR3 protein. In the table there are about 320,000 distinct CDR3 sequences, around 11% of which are singletons. The genes are TRBV20-1 and TRBJ1-1; TRBD1 agrees at 7 bases. The TCR comes from a man between 18 and 35 years old who received the YFV17D yellow fever vaccine. Material: CD4+ T cells sorted from PBMCs, obtained 45 days after the yellow fever booster vaccination. CDR3 in DNA: TGCAGTGCTAGAGTTTCCAGGGGGACCACTGAAGCTTTCTTT. Amino acid sequence: CSARVSRGTTEAFF.